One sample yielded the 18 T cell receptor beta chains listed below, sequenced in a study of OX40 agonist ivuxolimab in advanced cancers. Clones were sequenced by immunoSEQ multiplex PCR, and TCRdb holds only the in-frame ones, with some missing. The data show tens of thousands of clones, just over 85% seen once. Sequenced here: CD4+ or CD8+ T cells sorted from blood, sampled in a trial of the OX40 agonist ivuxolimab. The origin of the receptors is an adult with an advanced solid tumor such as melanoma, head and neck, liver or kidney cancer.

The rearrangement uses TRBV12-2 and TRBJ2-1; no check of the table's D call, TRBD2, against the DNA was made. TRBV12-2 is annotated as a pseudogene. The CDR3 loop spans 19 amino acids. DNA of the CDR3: TGTGCAAGTCGTCGACGGGGCGCCCCCACGTTAGCGGGGGGGTATGAGCAGTTCTTC. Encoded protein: CASRRRGAPTLAGGYEQFF.

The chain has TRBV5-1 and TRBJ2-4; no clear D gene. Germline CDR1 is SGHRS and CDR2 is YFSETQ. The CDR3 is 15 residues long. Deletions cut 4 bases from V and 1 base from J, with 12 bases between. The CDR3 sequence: CASSTSLGAKNIQYF. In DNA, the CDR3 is TGCGCCAGCAGCACCTCACTGGGGGCCAAAAACATTCAGTACTTC. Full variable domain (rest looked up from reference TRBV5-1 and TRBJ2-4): KAGVTQTPRYLIKTRGQQVTLSCSPISGHRSVSWYQQTPGQGLQFLFEYFSETQRNKGNFPGRFSGRQFSNSRSEMNVSTLELGDSALYLCASSTSLGAKNIQYFGAGTRLSVL.

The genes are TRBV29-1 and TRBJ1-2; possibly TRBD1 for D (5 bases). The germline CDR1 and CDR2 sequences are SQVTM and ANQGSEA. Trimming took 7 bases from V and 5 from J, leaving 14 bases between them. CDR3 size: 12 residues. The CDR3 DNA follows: TGCAGCGCCCCCCGGGGGGGTTATGGCTACACCTTC. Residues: CSAPRGGYGYTF.

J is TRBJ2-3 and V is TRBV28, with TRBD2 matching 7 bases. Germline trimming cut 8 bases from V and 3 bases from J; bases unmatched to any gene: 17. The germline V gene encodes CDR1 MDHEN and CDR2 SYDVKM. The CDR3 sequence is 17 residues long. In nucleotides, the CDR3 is TGTGCCAGCCTTCTGGGAGGGTTAACGGGAGTGACAGATACGCAGTATTTT. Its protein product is CASLLGGLTGVTDTQYF.

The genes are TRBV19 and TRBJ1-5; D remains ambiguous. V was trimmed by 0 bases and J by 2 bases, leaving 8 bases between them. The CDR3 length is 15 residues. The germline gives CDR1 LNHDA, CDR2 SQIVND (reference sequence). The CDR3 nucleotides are TGTGCCAGTAGTATAGAGGGGTTGGGCAATCAGCCCCAGCATTTT. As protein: CASSIEGLGNQPQHF.

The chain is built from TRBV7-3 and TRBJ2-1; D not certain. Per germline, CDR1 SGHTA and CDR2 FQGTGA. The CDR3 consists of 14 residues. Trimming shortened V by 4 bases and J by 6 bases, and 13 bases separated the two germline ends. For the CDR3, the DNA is TGTGCCAGCAGCTCCAACCCGGGCACCAATGAGCAGTTCTTC. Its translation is CASSSNPGTNEQFF.

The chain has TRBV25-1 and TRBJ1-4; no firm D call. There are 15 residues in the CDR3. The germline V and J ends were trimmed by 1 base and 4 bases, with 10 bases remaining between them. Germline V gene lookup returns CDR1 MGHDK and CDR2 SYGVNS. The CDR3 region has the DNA TGTGCCAGCAGTGAATTTCGGCAGCTTAATGAAAAACTGTTTTTT. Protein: CASSEFRQLNEKLFF.

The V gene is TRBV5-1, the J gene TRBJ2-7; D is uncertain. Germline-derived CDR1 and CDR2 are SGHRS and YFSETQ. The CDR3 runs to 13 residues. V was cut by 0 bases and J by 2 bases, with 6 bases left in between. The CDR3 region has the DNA TGCGCCAGCAGCTTGGACGGACCCTACGAGCAGTACTTC. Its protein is CASSLDGPYEQYF. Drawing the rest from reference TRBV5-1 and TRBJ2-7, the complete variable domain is KAGVTQTPRYLIKTRGQQVTLSCSPISGHRSVSWYQQTPGQGLQFLFEYFSETQRNKGNFPGRFSGRQFSNSRSEMNVSTLELGDSALYLCASSLDGPYEQYFGPGTRLTVT.

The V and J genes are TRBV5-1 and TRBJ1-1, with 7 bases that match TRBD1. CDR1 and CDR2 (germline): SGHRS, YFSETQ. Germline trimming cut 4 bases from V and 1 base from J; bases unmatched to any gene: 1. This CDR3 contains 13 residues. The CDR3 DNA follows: TGCGCCAGCAGCGGGACAGAGAACACTGAAGCTTTCTTT. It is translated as CASSGTENTEAFF.

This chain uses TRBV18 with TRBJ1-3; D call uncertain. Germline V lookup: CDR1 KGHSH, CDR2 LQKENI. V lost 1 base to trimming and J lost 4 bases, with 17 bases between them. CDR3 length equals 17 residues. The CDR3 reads CASSPQGIRSGGNTIYF. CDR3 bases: TGTGCCAGCTCACCACAAGGTATCCGGTCAGGAGGAAACACCATATATTTT.

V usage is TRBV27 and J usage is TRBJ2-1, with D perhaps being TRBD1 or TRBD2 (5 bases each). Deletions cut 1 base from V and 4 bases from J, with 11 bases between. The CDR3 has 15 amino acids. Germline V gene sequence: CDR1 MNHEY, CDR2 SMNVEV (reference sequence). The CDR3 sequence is CASSLWGSLYNEQFF. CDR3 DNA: TGTGCCAGCAGTTTATGGGGGAGCCTGTACAATGAGCAGTTCTTC.

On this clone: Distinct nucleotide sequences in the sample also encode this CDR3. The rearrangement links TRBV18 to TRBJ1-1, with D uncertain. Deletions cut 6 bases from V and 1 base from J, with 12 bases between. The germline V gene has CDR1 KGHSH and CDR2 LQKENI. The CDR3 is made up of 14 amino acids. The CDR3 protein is CASSLLRENTEAFF. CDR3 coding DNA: TGTGCCAGCTCCCTCTTACGAGAGAACACTGAAGCTTTCTTT.

The CDR3 protein is CASSGQSSSEQYF. The CDR3 nucleotides are TGTGCCAGTAGTGGGCAGTCAAGCTCCGAGCAGTACTTC. The V and J genes are TRBV19 and TRBJ2-7, with D unclear. V was pared by 5 bases and J by 6 bases, with 14 bases between. There are 13 residues in the CDR3. Per the germline V gene, CDR1 is LNHDA and CDR2 is SQIVND (reference sequence).

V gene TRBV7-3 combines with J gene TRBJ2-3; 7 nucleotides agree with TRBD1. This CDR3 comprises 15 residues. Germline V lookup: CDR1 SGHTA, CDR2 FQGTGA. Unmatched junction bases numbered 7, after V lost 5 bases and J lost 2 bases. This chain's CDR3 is CASSQPTGNTDTQYF. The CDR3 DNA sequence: TGTGCCAGCAGCCAACCGACAGGGAACACAGATACGCAGTATTTT.

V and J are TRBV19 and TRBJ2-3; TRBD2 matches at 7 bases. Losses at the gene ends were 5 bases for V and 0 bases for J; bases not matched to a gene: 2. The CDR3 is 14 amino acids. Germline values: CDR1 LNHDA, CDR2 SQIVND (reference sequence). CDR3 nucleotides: TGTGCCAGTAGTGTACTAGCGAGCACAGATACGCAGTATTTT. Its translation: CASSVLASTDTQYF. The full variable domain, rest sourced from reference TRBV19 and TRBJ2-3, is DGGITQSPKYLFRKEGQNVTLSCEQNLNHDAMYWYRQDPGQGLRLIYYSQIVNDFQKGDIAEGYSVSREKKESFPLTVTSAQKNPTAFYLCASSVLASTDTQYFGPGTRLTVL.

The CDR3 reads CASRQGAYTFF. The CDR3 DNA reads as TGTGCCAGCAGACAGGGGGCCTATACTTTCTTT. This sequence joins TRBV6-5 and TRBJ1-1; TRBD1 agrees at 9 bases. Germline V gene sequence: CDR1 MNHEY, CDR2 SVGAGI. After removal of 6 bases from V and 12 bases from J, the junction contained 5 bases not matched to a gene. The length of the CDR3 is 11 residues.

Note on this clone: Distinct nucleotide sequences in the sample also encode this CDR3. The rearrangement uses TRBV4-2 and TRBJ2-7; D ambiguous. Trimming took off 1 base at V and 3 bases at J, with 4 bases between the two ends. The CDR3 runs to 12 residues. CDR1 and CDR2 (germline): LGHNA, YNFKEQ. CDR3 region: CASSQGGYEQYF. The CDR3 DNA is TGTGCCAGCAGCCAAGGGGGCTACGAGCAGTACTTC.

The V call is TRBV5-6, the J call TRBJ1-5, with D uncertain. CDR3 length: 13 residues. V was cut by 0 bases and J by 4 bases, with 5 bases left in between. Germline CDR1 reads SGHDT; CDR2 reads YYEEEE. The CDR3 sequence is CASSLGRNQPQHF. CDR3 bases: TGTGCCAGCAGCTTGGGCAGAAATCAGCCCCAGCATTTT.